The sequence of this T cell receptor beta chain was determined in a study of regulatory T cells in long-lasting Graves disease. The CDR3 spans 19 residues. Trimming cost V 5 bases and J 4 bases; bases outside gene matches: 19. The germline gives CDR1 SGHNT, CDR2 YENEEA. Building of the TCR beta libraries involved iRepertoire HTBI primers and Arm-PCR of CDR3 regions. MiXCR, run by TCRdb on the multiplex PCR reads, gives a single entry per CDR3 protein. The sample gives 450,000 to 600,000 distinct CDR3 sequences, about 14% of which show up once; roughly 10% is in the top ten. Whole-study findings and limits: Persistent patients had a count of shared public clonotypes (around 2,700) that exceeded that of new patients (around 970). There was favoring of TRBV28, TRBJ1-2 and TRBJ2-5 in persistent disease.

The time point: newly diagnosed GD, antithyroid drugs for less than 3 months. RNA isolated from PBMCs was used to make the TCR library. This clonotype was seen more than once but under ten times. The antigen remains undetermined. These data also formed part of another study, on T cells in Graves' hyperthyroidism and ophthalmopathy. This second report adds: First-round RT-PCR targeting the TCR CDR3 was performed with the HTBI primer set.

The sequence came from a man younger than 40 with Graves disease. The gene calls are TRBV11-3 and TRBJ2-3, with TRBD2 identical over 9 bases. The specimen was peripheral blood mononuclear cells (PBMCs), collected at new diagnosis, from a patient treated with antithyroid drugs. Here the CDR3 reads CASSSGAGGPWGQADTQYF. The CDR3, as DNA: TGTGCCAGCAGCAGCGGTGCGGGAGGGCCGTGGGGCCAGGCAGATACGCAGTATTTT.